The rows below give T cell receptor beta chains drawn from one sample of a study of blood T cell repertoires in COVID-19. Assay used: immunoSEQ multiplex PCR; TCRdb lists only in-frame clones, some missing. The sample includes about 260,000 clones, 85% seen only once; the top ten take roughly 14%. Material: peripheral blood. These receptors all come from a human donor in a cohort sampled during active COVID-19. CDR3s include the opening cysteine and the closing phenylalanine or tryptophan. Fields, in order: CDR3 protein, CDR3 DNA, D gene, clone size, V gene, J gene. A D gene is named only where the DNA matches it firmly. Rows may omit the clone size; those that give it use once, few, many or a size class.

CASRPGLSSDTQYF	TGTGCCAGCAGACCGGGACTATCTTCAGATACGCAGTATTTT	TRBD2	-	TRBV2	TRBJ2-3
CASSQDPGQETQYF	TGTGCCAGCAGCCAAGACCCAGGTCAAGAGACCCAGTACTTC	-	-	TRBV4-2	TRBJ2-5
CASSFLLETQYF	TGTGCCAGCAGTTTTTTATTGGAGACCCAGTACTTC	-	-	TRBV28	TRBJ2-5
CSVQTGARTGELFF	TGCAGCGTGCAGACAGGGGCTCGGACCGGGGAGCTGTTTTTT	TRBD1	-	TRBV29-1	TRBJ2-2
CASSTGSGNTEAFF	TGTGCCAGCAGTACCGGTAGTGGGAACACTGAAGCTTTCTTT	-	-	TRBV28	TRBJ1-1
CASSLAVNQPQHF	TGCGCCAGCAGCTTGGCAGTGAATCAGCCCCAGCATTTT	-	-	TRBV5-1	TRBJ1-5
CASSDRGHSYEQYF	TGTGCCAGCAGTGACAGGGGGCACTCCTACGAGCAGTACTTC	TRBD1	-	TRBV6-1	TRBJ2-7
CASSLPPNYEQYF	TGTGCCAGCAGCTTACCCCCCAACTACGAGCAGTACTTC	-	-	TRBV7-8	TRBJ2-7
CAISDLTSGALTDTQYF	TGTGCCATCAGTGACTTGACTAGCGGGGCCCTCACAGATACGCAGTATTTT	TRBD2	-	TRBV10-3	TRBJ2-3
CASSIEGAWETQYF	TGTGCCAGTAGTATCGAGGGAGCATGGGAGACCCAGTACTTC	-	-	TRBV19	TRBJ2-5
CASSLIEQGRDEQFF	TGCGCCAGCAGCTTGATCGAACAGGGTCGCGATGAGCAGTTCTTC	-	-	TRBV5-1	TRBJ2-1
CASSLRGSGLGQFF	TGTGCCAGCAGTTTAAGAGGGAGTGGGCTCGGGCAGTTCTTC	-	once	TRBV28	TRBJ2-1
CASSLPGSVNSPLHF	TGTGCCAGCAGTTTACCCGGCAGCGTTAATTCACCCCTCCACTTT	-	few	TRBV28	TRBJ1-6
CASSRMGTGLREQFF	TGTGCCAGCAGCCGGATGGGGACAGGGCTCCGCGAGCAGTTCTTC	TRBD1	-	TRBV3-1/TRBV3-2	TRBJ2-1
CASSQAGTSGYYEQYF	TGTGCCAGCAGCCAAGCCGGGACTAGCGGATATTACGAGCAGTACTTC	TRBD2	-	TRBV3-1/TRBV3-2	TRBJ2-7
CASSTAGYSNQPQHF	TGTGCCAGTAGTACGGCAGGGTATAGCAATCAGCCCCAGCATTTT	-	-	TRBV19	TRBJ1-5
CASSLQQGTAEAFF	TGTGCCAGCAGCTTGCAACAAGGGACAGCTGAAGCTTTCTTT	TRBD1	-	TRBV13	TRBJ1-1
CASSPTSGVRNEQFF	TGTGCCAGCAGTCCGACTAGCGGAGTGAGAAATGAGCAGTTCTTC	TRBD2	-	TRBV3-1/TRBV3-2	TRBJ2-1
CASSLGSLISIFYGYTF	TGTGCCAGCAGCTTGGGCAGCCTAATCTCGATCTTCTATGGCTACACCTTC	-	-	TRBV2	TRBJ1-2
CASSFQGSTTGMNTEAFF	TGTGCCAGCAGCTTCCAAGGTAGCACCACGGGGATGAACACTGAAGCTTTCTTT	-	once	TRBV7-2	TRBJ1-1
CASSIDSYTEAFF	TGTGCCAGCAGTATAGACAGTTACACTGAAGCTTTCTTT	-	-	TRBV12-3/TRBV12-4	TRBJ1-1
CASSQGQTGALNEKLFF	TGCGCCAGCAGCCAAGGTCAAACAGGGGCCCTAAATGAAAAACTGTTTTTT	TRBD1	-	TRBV4-3	TRBJ1-4
CASSFRGTDEQFF	TGTGCCAGCAGCTTTAGGGGAACTGATGAGCAGTTCTTC	-	-	TRBV11-3	TRBJ2-1
CASSESRQLLYF	TGTGCCAGCAGTGAATCCCGGCAGCTACTATACTTC	-	few	TRBV6-1	TRBJ2-7
CSASRRQGTEAFF	TGCAGTGCTAGTAGGCGCCAGGGAACTGAAGCTTTCTTT	-	-	TRBV20-1	TRBJ1-1
CASSQVVAGSYEQYF	TGCGCCAGCAGCCAAGTCGTAGCGGGAAGCTACGAGCAGTACTTC	TRBD2	-	TRBV4-1	TRBJ2-7
CSVEATDRGGFYNEQFF	TGCAGCGTTGAAGCCACGGACAGGGGTGGATTCTACAATGAGCAGTTCTTC	TRBD1	-	TRBV29-1	TRBJ2-1
CASSASGSSYNEQFF	TGTGCCAGCAGCGCCAGCGGGAGCTCCTACAATGAGCAGTTCTTC	TRBD2	-	TRBV9	TRBJ2-1
CASSEAHRRGNEKLFF	TGTGCCAGCAGTGAAGCCCACAGGAGGGGTAATGAAAAACTGTTTTTT	-	once	TRBV6-1	TRBJ1-4
CASSPREQVGYTF	TGTGCCAGCTCACCACGAGAACAGGTGGGCTACACCTTC	-	-	TRBV18	TRBJ1-2
CASSPHPGQPIGNF	TGCGCCAGCAGCCCACACCCGGGACAGCCGATCGGGAACTTT	TRBD1	-	TRBV5-1	TRBJ1-1
CASSSTWHGESEQYF	TGTGCCAGTAGTTCAACCTGGCACGGGGAGAGCGAGCAGTACTTC	-	-	TRBV19	TRBJ2-7
CASSLTRGNQPQHF	TGTGCCAGCAGTTTAACCCGGGGAAATCAGCCCCAGCATTTT	-	-	TRBV27	TRBJ1-5
CASSPVAGRSTDTQYF	TGCGCCAGCAGCCCTGTAGCGGGACGTAGCACAGATACGCAGTATTTT	TRBD2	once	TRBV5-1	TRBJ2-3
CASSQDQRERNEQFF	TGTGCCAGCAGCCAAGATCAGCGGGAGCGAAATGAGCAGTTCTTC	TRBD2	-	TRBV3-1/TRBV3-2	TRBJ2-1
CASSTIEGEVYEQYF	TGTGCCAGCAGCACGATTGAGGGTGAGGTCTACGAGCAGTACTTC	-	-	TRBV5-6	TRBJ2-7
CASSTGLGQPQHF	TGCGCCAGCTCAACAGGGTTGGGTCAGCCCCAGCATTTT	-	-	TRBV10-2	TRBJ1-5
CASSFGQTNTEAFF	TGCGCCAGCAGCTTTGGACAGACTAACACTGAAGCTTTCTTT	-	-	TRBV5-1	TRBJ1-1
CASSGGLSINEQFF	TGTGCCAGCAGCGGGGGGTTAAGCATCAATGAGCAGTTCTTC	TRBD2	-	TRBV6-5	TRBJ2-1
CASSPGGIGTDTQYF	TGTGCCAGCAGCCCCGGCGGGATCGGGACAGATACGCAGTATTTT	-	-	TRBV7-8	TRBJ2-3
CASSRGGTSGRRVAGGAVF	-	-	-	TRBV21-1	TRBJ2-2
CASSAEGLAGGRNEQFF	TGTGCCAGTAGTGCGGAAGGACTAGCGGGAGGTAGGAATGAGCAGTTCTTC	TRBD2	-	TRBV19	TRBJ2-1
CASSLTGSLANYGYTF	TGTGCCAGCAGCCTGACAGGGTCCTTAGCTAACTATGGCTACACCTTC	TRBD1	-	TRBV5-5	TRBJ1-2
CASSMTGGNQPQHF	TGTGCCAGTAGTATGACAGGAGGCAATCAGCCCCAGCATTTT	-	many	TRBV19	TRBJ1-5
CASSPWTSEQNIQYF	TGCGCCAGCAGCCCTTGGACTAGCGAACAAAACATTCAGTACTTC	TRBD2	-	TRBV5-1	TRBJ2-4
CASSLARGRADNEQFF	TGTGCCAGCAGCTTAGCCCGCGGGAGGGCCGACAATGAGCAGTTCTTC	TRBD2	-	TRBV7-6	TRBJ2-1
CASSQASGYYEQYF	TGTGCCAGCTCACAGGCTAGCGGGTATTACGAGCAGTACTTC	TRBD2	-	TRBV18	TRBJ2-7
CASSLDRVSEKLFF	TGTGCCAGCAGCTTAGACAGGGTATCTGAAAAACTGTTTTTT	-	-	TRBV11-2	TRBJ1-4
CASSLGQGNYGYTF	TGTGCCAGCAGCCTCGGACAGGGGAACTATGGCTACACCTTC	TRBD1	-	TRBV28	TRBJ1-2
CASSEEGQYTDTQYF	TGTGCCAGCAGTGAAGAAGGACAATACACAGATACGCAGTATTTT	-	-	TRBV6-1	TRBJ2-3